This TCR beta chain was recorded in a study of T cell changes during pregnancy in multiple sclerosis (dated by TCRdb to the late 2010s). Regarding the complete study: The study looked at changes in the T cell repertoire across pregnancy in women with multiple sclerosis.

The count of this clone is one. The antigen this receptor binds is unknown. Base qualities were left out, and no much larger clone turns up one base away. The library was built by means of the immunoSEQ multiplex PCR assay. This immuneACCESS table, as held by TCRdb, lists in-frame sequences with V and J called but not all clones. Of the missing ones, under half trace to an unresolved V gene in checked studies; the others have no known cause. The sample table records approximately 88,000 clones; around 92% of these occur just once. Of the sample, about 2.7% is held by the ten largest clones. The source of this sequence is a female donor with multiple sclerosis, enrolled in a pregnancy study. Source: peripheral blood, taken in the first trimester of pregnancy.

CDR3 sequence: CASSISGGEYEQYF. The sequenced DNA is TGTGCCAGCAGCATTAGCGGGGGAGAGTACGAGCAGTACTTC. This chain joins TRBV7-2 to TRBJ2-7; TRBD2 lines up with 9 middle nucleotides. Inclusive of the bounding cysteine and phenylalanine, the CDR3 is 14 residues long. Only the CDR3 DNA is retained, 42 bases long and in frame from the first base. The germline V gene provides CDR1 SGHTA and CDR2 FQGNSA. V is trimmed back by 5 bases and J by 4 bases, and the junction contains 6 bases that no gene match accounts for.